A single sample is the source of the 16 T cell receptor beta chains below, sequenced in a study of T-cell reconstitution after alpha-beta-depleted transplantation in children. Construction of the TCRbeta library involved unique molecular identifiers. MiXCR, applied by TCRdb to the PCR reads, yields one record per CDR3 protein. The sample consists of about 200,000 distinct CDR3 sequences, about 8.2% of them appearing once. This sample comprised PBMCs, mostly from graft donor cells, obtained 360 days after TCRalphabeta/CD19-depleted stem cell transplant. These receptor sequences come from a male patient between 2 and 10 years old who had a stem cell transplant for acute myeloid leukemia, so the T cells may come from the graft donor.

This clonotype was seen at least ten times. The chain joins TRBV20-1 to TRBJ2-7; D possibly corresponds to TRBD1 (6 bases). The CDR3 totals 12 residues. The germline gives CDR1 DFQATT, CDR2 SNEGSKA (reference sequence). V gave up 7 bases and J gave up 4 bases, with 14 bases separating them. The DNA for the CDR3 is TGCAGTGTGCCGGGACAAGGTTACGAGCAGTACGTC. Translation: CSVPGQGYEQYV.

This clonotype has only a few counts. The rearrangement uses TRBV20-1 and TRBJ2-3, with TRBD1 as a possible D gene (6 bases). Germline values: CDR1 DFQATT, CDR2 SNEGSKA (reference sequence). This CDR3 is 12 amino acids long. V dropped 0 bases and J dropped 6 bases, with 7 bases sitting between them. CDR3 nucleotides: TGCAGTGCTAGAGATCAGGGGGATACGCAGTATTTT. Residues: CSARDQGDTQYF.

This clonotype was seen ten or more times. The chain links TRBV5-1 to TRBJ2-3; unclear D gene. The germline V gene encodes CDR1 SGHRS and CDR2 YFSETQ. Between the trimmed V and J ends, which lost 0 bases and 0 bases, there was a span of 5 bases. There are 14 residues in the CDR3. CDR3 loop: CASSLVDSTDTQYF. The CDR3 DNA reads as TGCGCCAGCAGCTTGGTCGATAGCACAGATACGCAGTATTTT.

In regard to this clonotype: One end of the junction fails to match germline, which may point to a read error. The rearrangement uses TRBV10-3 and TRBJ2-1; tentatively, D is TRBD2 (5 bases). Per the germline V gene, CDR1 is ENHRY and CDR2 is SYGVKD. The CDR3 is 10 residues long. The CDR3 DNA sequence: TGTGCCATCGGCCGGGATGAGCAGCTCTTC. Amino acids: CAIGRDEQLF.

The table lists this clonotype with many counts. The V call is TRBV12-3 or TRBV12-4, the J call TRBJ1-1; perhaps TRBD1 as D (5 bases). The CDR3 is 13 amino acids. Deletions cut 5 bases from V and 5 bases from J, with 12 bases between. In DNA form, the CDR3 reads TGTGCCAGCAGTCAGGGCGGGGGAACTGAAGCTTTCTTT. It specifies CASSQGGGTEAFF.

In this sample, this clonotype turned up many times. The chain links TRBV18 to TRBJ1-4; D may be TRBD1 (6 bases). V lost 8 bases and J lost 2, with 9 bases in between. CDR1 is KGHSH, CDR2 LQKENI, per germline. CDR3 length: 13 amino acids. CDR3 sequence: CASARGTNEKLFF. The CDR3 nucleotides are TGTGCCAGCGCAAGGGGGACTAATGAAAAACTGTTTTTT.

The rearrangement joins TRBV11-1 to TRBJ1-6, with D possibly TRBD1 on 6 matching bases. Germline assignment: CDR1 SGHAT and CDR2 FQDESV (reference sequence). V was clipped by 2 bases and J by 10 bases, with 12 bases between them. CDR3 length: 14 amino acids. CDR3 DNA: TGTGCCAGCAGCTTACACCGACAGGTCTCACCCCTCCACTTT. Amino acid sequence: CASSLHRQVSPLHF. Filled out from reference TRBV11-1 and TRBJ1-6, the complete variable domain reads EAEVAQSPRYKITEKSQAVAFWCDPISGHATLYWYRQILGQGPELLVQFQDESVVDDSQLPKDRFSAERLKGVDSTLKIQPAELGDSAMYLCASSLHRQVSPLHFGNGTRLTVT.

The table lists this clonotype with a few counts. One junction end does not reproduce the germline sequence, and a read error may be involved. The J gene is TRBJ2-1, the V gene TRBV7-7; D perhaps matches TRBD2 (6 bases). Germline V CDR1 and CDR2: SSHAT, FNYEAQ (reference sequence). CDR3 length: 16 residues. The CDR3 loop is CASSLGEAGSYNEQFF. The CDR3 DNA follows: TGTGCTAGCAGCCTCGGGGAGGCTGGTTCCTACAATGAGCAGTTCTTC. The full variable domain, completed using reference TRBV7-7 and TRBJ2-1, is GAGVSQSPRYKVTKRGQDVTLRCDPISSHATLYWYQQALGQGPEFLTYFNYEAQPDKSGLPSDRFSAERPEGSISTLTIQRTEQRDSAMYRCASSLGEAGSYNEQFFGPGTRLTVL.

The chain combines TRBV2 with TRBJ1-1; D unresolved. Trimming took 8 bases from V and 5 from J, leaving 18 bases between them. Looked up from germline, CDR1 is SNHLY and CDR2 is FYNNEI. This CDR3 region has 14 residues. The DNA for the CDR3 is TGTGCCAGCTCGAAAGTCCGTAGCGGGACTGAAGCTTTCTTT. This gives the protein CASSKVRSGTEAFF.

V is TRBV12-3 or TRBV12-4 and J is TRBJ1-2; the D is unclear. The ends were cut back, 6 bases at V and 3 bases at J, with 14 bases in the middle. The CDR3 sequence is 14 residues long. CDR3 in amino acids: CASSLRDGHYGYTF. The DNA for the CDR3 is TGTGCCAGCAGCCTACGAGACGGTCACTATGGCTACACCTTC.

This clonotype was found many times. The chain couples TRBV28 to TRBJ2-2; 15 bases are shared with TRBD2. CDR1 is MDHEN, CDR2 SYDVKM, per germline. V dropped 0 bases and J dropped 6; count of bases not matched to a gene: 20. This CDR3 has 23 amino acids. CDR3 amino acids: CASSLWERTSGRAVLALSGELFF. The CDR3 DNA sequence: TGTGCCAGCAGTTTATGGGAAAGGACTAGCGGGAGGGCGGTGTTGGCCCTGTCCGGGGAGCTGTTTTTT.

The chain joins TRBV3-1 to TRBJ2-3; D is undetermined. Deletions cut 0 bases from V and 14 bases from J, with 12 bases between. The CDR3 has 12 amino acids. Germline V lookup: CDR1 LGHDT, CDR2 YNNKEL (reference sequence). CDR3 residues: CASSQDGPKRYF. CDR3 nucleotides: TGTGCCAGCAGCCAAGACGGGCCAAAAAGGTATTTT.

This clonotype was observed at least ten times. The CDR3 loop is CASSQDPIGPRGFYEQYF. The CDR3 DNA sequence: TGCGCCAGCAGCCAAGATCCGATCGGTCCCCGGGGATTCTACGAGCAGTACTTC. The chain couples TRBV4-3 to TRBJ2-7; D is possibly TRBD2 (5 bases). The CDR3 totals 18 residues. Trimming cost V 0 bases and J 3 bases, with 21 bases left between them. Germline CDR1 is LGHNA and CDR2 is YSLEER.

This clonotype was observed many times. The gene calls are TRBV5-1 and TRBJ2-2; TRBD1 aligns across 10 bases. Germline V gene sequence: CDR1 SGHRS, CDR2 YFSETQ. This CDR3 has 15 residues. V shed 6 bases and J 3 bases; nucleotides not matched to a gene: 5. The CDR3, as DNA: TGCGCCAGCAATGGACAGGGGGGATACACCGGGGAGCTGTTTTTT. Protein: CASNGQGGYTGELFF.

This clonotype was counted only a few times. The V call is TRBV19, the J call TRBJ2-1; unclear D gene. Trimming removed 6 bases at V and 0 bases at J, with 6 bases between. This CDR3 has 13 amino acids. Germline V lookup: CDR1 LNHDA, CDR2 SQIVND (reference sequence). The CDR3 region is CASRISSYNEQFF. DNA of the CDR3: TGTGCCAGTAGGATCTCCTCCTACAATGAGCAGTTCTTC.

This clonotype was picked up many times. Here the CDR3 reads CATSRDLGYEQYV. CDR3 in DNA: TGTGCCACCAGCAGAGATCTCGGCTACGAGCAGTACGTC. V is TRBV15 and J is TRBJ2-7; D remains unclear. The germline CDR1 and CDR2 sequences are LNHNV and YYDKDF (reference sequence). V lost 0 bases and J 3 bases, leaving 6 bases between the germline ends. The CDR3 totals 13 residues.